One T cell receptor (beta chain) is described in this entry. Its binding antigen is unknown. One base away there is no much larger clone; base qualities are not given. The CDR3 goes from the cysteine to the phenylalanine over 15 residues. Only the CDR3 part of the read is kept: 45 bases, read in frame from the first base. Taken from the germline V gene (reference sequence), the CDR1 and CDR2 loops are LNHDA and SQIVND. The V end loses 9 bases and the J end loses 5 bases, and a stretch of 20 bases separates them. Expansion of CD8+CD57+ cells had been shown by flow cytometry in the patients chosen for sequencing. Every patient had a diagnosis of severe acquired aplastic anemia based on International Study of Aplastic Anemia and Agranulocytosis and Camitta criteria. No therapy had been received by the patients at the time of blood sampling. The study deep-sequenced TCR repertoires of sorted CD4+ and CD8+ blood T cells from severe aplastic anemia patients and healthy subjects. Patients were enrolled in the USA under clinicaltrials.gov protocols 00001620, 01623167, 00001397, 00071045, 00081523 and 00961064. Ficoll-Paque density gradient centrifugation was used to isolate peripheral blood mononuclear cells. CD4+ and CD8+ T cells were sorted by FACS or magnetic beads before DNA extraction.

The data are from a study of CD8+CD57+ T cells in acquired aplastic anemia (dated by TCRdb to the late 2010s). About the study as a whole: On average, sorted CD4+ and CD8+ cells yielded 3 to 4 ug of extracted DNA, with a range of about 0.17 to 27.4 ug. CD8+CD57+ expansion was defined as frequency above the mean frequency observed in healthy subjects. Study-wide findings and limitations: Around 28 CD8+ CDR3 sequences were found to be shared between patients and controls, but these sequences appeared to be highly expressed in patients and within the immunodominant clones of the patients. Patients and healthy controls showed no significant difference in CD8+ Simpson's diversity (P=0.060).

TCR beta VDJ combination and CDR3 sequence profiling used genomic DNA as the template. An Illumina HiSeq 2000 was used for TCR repertoire sequencing. Per the original workflow: Repertoires were assessed using TRBV/TRBJ rearrangement plots, CDR3 size and DJ length profiles, and Simpson's diversity index. Whichever DNA sequence was most abundant in the deep sequencing data was defined as the immunodominant clone. CDR3 amino acid sequences were checked for sharing across subjects and were also compared against the VDJdb database and published repertoires. TCRdb took the public reads, trimmed them with fastp at Q25, ran MiXCR for clone calling and kept in-frame beta chains. When rows share a CDR3 protein, they turn into one entry using the most common DNA and genes. These V and J calls are TCRdb output, not the study's own analysis. The sample includes roughly 250,000 distinct CDR3 sequences, with roughly 80% observed a single time. The ten largest clones add up to about two fifths of the sample.

The receptor's source is a human donor with aplastic anemia. The sequence links TRBV19 to TRBJ2-1, and possibly TRBD1, on 6 matching bases. Sequencing input: sorted CD4+, CD8+, or CD8+CD57+ T cells (not recorded which) from PBMCs. The CDR3 in this case is CASCLGRGADNEQFF. The nucleotide sequence is TGTGCCAGCTGCCTAGGCAGGGGAGCGGACAATGAGCAGTTCTTC. Full variable domain (CDR3 extended with the reference TRBV19 and TRBJ2-1 proteins): DGGITQSPKYLFRKEGQNVTLSCEQNLNHDAMYWYRQDPGQGLRLIYYSQIVNDFQKGDIAEGYSVSREKKESFPLTVTSAQKNPTAFYLCASCLGRGADNEQFFGPGTRLTVL.